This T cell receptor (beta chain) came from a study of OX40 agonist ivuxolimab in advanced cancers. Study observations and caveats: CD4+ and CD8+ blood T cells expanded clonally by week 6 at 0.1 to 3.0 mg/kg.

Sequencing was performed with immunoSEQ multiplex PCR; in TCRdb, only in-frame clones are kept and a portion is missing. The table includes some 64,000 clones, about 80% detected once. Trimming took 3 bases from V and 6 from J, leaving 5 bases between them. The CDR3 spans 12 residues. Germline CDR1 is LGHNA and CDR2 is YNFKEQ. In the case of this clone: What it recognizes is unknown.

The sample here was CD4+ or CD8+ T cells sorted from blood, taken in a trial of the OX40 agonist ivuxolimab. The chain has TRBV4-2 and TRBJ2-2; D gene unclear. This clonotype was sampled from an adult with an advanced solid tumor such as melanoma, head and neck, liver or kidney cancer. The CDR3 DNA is TGTGCCAGCAGCCAGGAGCCCGGGGAGCTGTTTTTT. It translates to CASSQEPGELFF.